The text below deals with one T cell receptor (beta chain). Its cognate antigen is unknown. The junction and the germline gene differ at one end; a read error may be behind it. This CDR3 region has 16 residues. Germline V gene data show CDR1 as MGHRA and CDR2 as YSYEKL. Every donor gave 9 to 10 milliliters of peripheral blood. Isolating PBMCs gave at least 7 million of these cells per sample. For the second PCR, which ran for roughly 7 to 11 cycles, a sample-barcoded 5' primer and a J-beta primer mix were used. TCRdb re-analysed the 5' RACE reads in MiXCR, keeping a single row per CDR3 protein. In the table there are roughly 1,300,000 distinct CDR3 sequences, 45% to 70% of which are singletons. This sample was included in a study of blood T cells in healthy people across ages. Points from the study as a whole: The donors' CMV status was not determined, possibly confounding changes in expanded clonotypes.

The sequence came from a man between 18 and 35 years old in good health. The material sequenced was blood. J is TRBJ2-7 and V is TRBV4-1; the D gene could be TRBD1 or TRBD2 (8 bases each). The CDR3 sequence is CANSQGAGDRSDEQYF. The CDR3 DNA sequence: TGCGCCAACAGCCAAGGAGCGGGGGACAGGTCCGACGAGCAGTACTTC.